What follows describes a single T cell receptor (beta chain). Selected positively for CCR7 and CD45RO-negative, naive CD8 cells excluded terminally differentiated effector memory CD45RA+ cells. This specimen belongs to a study of shared clonotypes between healthy human individuals. CDR3 length: 16 amino acids. In germline, CDR1 is MNHNS, CDR2 SASEGT. Trimming removed 4 bases at V and 6 bases at J, with 19 bases between. Execution of the assay was at deep level. Sequenced by immunoSEQ multiplex PCR; TCRdb stores in-frame clones only, minus some. The sample consists of over 2,000,000 clones, 93% of them appearing once.

This rearrangement joins TRBV6-1 to TRBJ2-1; a weak D match, TRBD2 (6 bases). The sequence came from a man aged 18 to 29 in good health. Some clones in this sample may be carry-over from other donors' samples. The sequencing sample was made of naive CD8+ T cells from PBMCs. Written as DNA, the CDR3 is TGTGCCAGCAGTGCCTACCTCCGGGACTTCACCAATGAGCAGTTCTTC. Its protein is CASSAYLRDFTNEQFF.